The 9 T cell receptor beta chains presented below share a single source sample, sequenced in a study of cytomegalovirus exposure and HLA in healthy donors. PCR primers comprised 60 Vbeta and 13 Jbeta primers. Data came from immunoSEQ multiplex PCR; TCRdb stores just in-frame clones and leaves some out. The repertoire table contains 100,000 to 150,000 clones. The sequenced sample was PBMCs. These receptors were obtained from a man younger than 35 in good health and CMV-seronegative.

The J gene is TRBJ1-5, the V gene TRBV6-4, with 8 bases lining up with TRBD1. Losses at the gene ends were 10 bases for V and 3 bases for J; bases not matched to a gene: 11. Germline V CDR1 and CDR2: MRHNA, SNTAGT. CDR3 length: 15 residues. DNA for the CDR3: TGTGCCACTCGCAGGGGGCTCGAGAACAATCAGCCCCAGCATTTT. Translation: CATRRGLENNQPQHF.

The genes are TRBV7-9 and TRBJ2-6, with D perhaps matching TRBD1 (6 bases). The CDR3 sequence is 14 residues long. Deletions cut 6 bases from V and 4 bases from J, with 10 bases between. Germline V gene lookup returns CDR1 SEHNR and CDR2 FQNEAQ (reference sequence). CDR3 nucleotide sequence: TGTGCCAGCAGTGCAGGACAGGGGGCCAACGTCCTGACTTTC. The encoded protein is CASSAGQGANVLTF.

The genes are TRBV7-9 and TRBJ2-1, with 7 bases aligning to TRBD2. The CDR3 has 14 residues. With 1 base clipped from V and 6 bases from J, the junction kept 3 bases outside the gene matches. The V gene's germline CDR1 is SEHNR and CDR2 FQNEAQ (reference sequence). CDR3 DNA sequence: TGTGCCAGCAGCTTAGAGGGGAGGGTCAATGAGCAGTTCTTC. The encoded protein is CASSLEGRVNEQFF.

This sequence joins TRBV7-9 and TRBJ2-1, with D perhaps TRBD1 (6 bases). Germline assignment: CDR1 SEHNR and CDR2 FQNEAQ (reference sequence). V lost 6 bases to trimming and J lost 5 bases, with 11 bases between them. This CDR3 has 13 residues. DNA for the CDR3: TGTGCCAGCAGGGCGGACAGCCACAATGAGCAGTTCTTC. It encodes CASRADSHNEQFF.

This chain connects TRBV7-9 to TRBJ1-5, with D perhaps TRBD1 (6 bases). V gave up 5 bases and J gave up 7 bases, with 9 bases separating them. The CDR3 sequence is 12 residues long. CDR1 is SEHNR, CDR2 FQNEAQ, per germline (reference sequence). DNA for the CDR3: TGTGCCAGCAGCCCTGGGGGCCAGCCCCAGCATTTT. Translated, it gives CASSPGGQPQHF.

J is TRBJ1-1 and V is TRBV19; D gene ambiguous. The CDR3 spans 13 residues. Trimming left V 6 bases short and J 1 base short, with 9 bases between. Germline CDR1 LNHDA, CDR2 SQIVND (reference sequence). CDR3 region: CASSNYGNTEAFF. The CDR3 nucleotides read TGTGCCAGTAGCAACTATGGGAACACTGAAGCTTTCTTT.

The rearrangement uses TRBV4-3 and TRBJ2-5; D possibly corresponds to TRBD2 (6 bases). The CDR3 consists of 14 residues. The ends were cut back, 4 bases at V and 3 bases at J, with 12 bases in the middle. Germline-derived CDR1 and CDR2 are LGHNA and YSLEER. This chain's CDR3 is CASSPLGGEETQYF. DNA of the CDR3: TGCGCCAGCAGCCCGTTAGGAGGGGAAGAGACCCAGTACTTC.

The rearrangement joins TRBV7-2 to TRBJ2-7; TRBD2 is a possible D gene (6 bases). The ends were cut back, 2 bases at V and 0 bases at J, with 11 bases in the middle. The length of the CDR3 is 15 residues. Per the germline V gene, CDR1 is SGHTA and CDR2 is FQGNSA. The DNA for the CDR3 is TGTGCCAGCAGCTTAATCGGGAGCGACTCCTACGAGCAGTACTTC. Protein product: CASSLIGSDSYEQYF.

The rearrangement links TRBV11-2 to TRBJ2-2; D perhaps matches TRBD1 (7 bases). V was clipped by 5 bases and J by 7 bases, with 20 bases between them. This CDR3 spans 16 amino acids. CDR1 is SGHAT and CDR2 is FQNNGV in the germline V gene. The CDR3 reads CASSAEAGGSNGELFF. CDR3 bases: TGTGCCAGCAGCGCCGAAGCAGGGGGGAGTAACGGGGAGCTGTTTTTT.